A single sample is the source of the 30 T cell receptor beta chains below, sequenced in a study of control samples from healthy donors and cancer patients. The assay was immunoSEQ multiplex PCR, and TCRdb's table has in-frame clones only and misses some. The sample yields 40,000 to 45,000 clones, around 75% seen once. Material: formalin-fixed, paraffin-embedded tissue. The receptors derive from a male donor with melanoma.

The rearrangement links TRBV5-6 to TRBJ2-7; the match to TRBD1 covers 11 bases. CDR1 SGHDT and CDR2 YYEEEE come from the germline V gene. The CDR3 spans 14 residues. V trimming: 4 bases; J trimming: 2 bases; junction bases outside the gene matches: 2. In DNA form, the CDR3 reads TGTGCCAGCAGCGTGGGACAGGGGGCCTACGAGCAGTACTTC. This gives the protein CASSVGQGAYEQYF. Filled out from reference TRBV5-6 and TRBJ2-7, the complete variable domain reads DAGVTQSPTHLIKTRGQQVTLRCSPKSGHDTVSWYQQALGQGPQFIFQYYEEEERQRGNFPDRFSGHQFPNYSSELNVNALLLGDSALYLCASSVGQGAYEQYFGPGTRLTVT.

This clone came up once. This chain uses TRBV7-6 with TRBJ1-4; the D is unclear. Germline V gene data show CDR1 as SGHVS and CDR2 as FNYEAQ. CDR3 size: 15 residues. With 4 bases removed from V and 3 bases from J, the gap between germline ends came to 12 bases. The chain's CDR3 is CASSSTGLPNEKLFF. CDR3 DNA sequence: TGTGCCAGCAGCTCTACGGGGTTACCTAATGAAAAACTGTTTTTT. Full variable domain (remainder filled in from reference TRBV7-6 and TRBJ1-4): GAGVSQSPRYKVTKRGQDVALRCDPISGHVSLYWYRQALGQGPEFLTYFNYEAQQDKSGLPNDRFSAERPEGSISTLTIQRTEQRDSAMYRCASSSTGLPNEKLFFGSGTQLSVL.

This sequence joins TRBV5-8 and TRBJ1-2; 8 bases are a match to TRBD1. In germline, CDR1 is SGHTS, CDR2 YDEGEE. This CDR3 region has 14 residues. Losses at the gene ends were 4 bases for V and 4 bases for J; bases not matched to a gene: 6. As DNA, the CDR3 is TGTGCCAGCAGCCGGGGACAGGAAGGCTATGGCTACACCTTC. Translated: CASSRGQEGYGYTF.

The chain employs TRBV7-8 and TRBJ2-5; the D is unclear. Germline assignment: CDR1 SGHVS and CDR2 FQNEAQ. V was cut by 7 bases and J by 1 base, with 16 bases left in between. The CDR3 contains 15 residues. CDR3 amino acids: CASTSRRRIQETQYF. In DNA form, the CDR3 reads TGTGCCAGCACTTCCAGGCGGCGGATCCAAGAGACCCAGTACTTC.

The gene calls are TRBV7-3 and TRBJ2-7; a possible D gene is TRBD2 (5 bases). Germline CDR1 SGHTA, CDR2 FQGTGA. Trimming shortened V by 0 bases and J by 12 bases, and 15 bases separated the two germline ends. This CDR3 spans 13 amino acids. The CDR3 nucleotides read TGTGCCAGCAGCTTAACTAAGGACTCCACGTGGTACTTC. Translation: CASSLTKDSTWYF.

V is TRBV7-9 and J is TRBJ2-2; a weak D match, TRBD1 (5 bases). V shed 10 bases and J shed 5 bases, with 11 bases lying between them. Germline lookup yields CDR1 SEHNR and CDR2 FQNEAQ (reference sequence). This CDR3 region has 12 residues. For the CDR3, the DNA is TGTGCCACCCCTACAGGAACCGGGGAGCTGTTTTTT. Its translation is CATPTGTGELFF.

The rearrangement uses TRBV14 and TRBJ1-1, with no clear D. The CDR3 extends over 12 amino acids. The V end lost 1 base, the J end lost 5 bases, and 5 bases lay between the germline ends. CDR1 is SGHDN and CDR2 is FVKESK in the germline V gene. As DNA, the CDR3 is TGTGCCAGCAGCCAAGGGTGGACTGAAGCTTTCTTT. Protein sequence: CASSQGWTEAFF.

This sequence joins TRBV5-1 and TRBJ1-2, with D unclear. The germline V gene has CDR1 SGHRS and CDR2 YFSETQ. Trimming stripped 4 bases from V and 8 bases from J, with 18 bases between. The CDR3 totals 14 residues. Here the CDR3 reads CASSPRAVVWGYTF. CDR3 DNA: TGCGCCAGCAGCCCCCGGGCAGTCGTGTGGGGCTACACCTTC.

V gene TRBV6-2 or TRBV6-3 combines with J gene TRBJ2-7; D may be TRBD1 (6 bases). Germline V gene data show CDR1 as MNHEY and CDR2 as SVGEGT. V was shortened by 2 bases and J by 3 bases, with 14 bases between the two germline ends. This CDR3 spans 15 amino acids. CDR3 sequence (DNA): TGTGCCAGCAGTTACGCGACCGGGACACGCTACGAGCAGTACTTC. Amino acids: CASSYATGTRYEQYF.

The chain carries TRBV13 and TRBJ1-2; 8 positions match TRBD1. The V segment lost 0 bases and the J segment 4 bases; nucleotides outside the gene matches: 4. Germline CDR1 is PRHDT and CDR2 is FYEKMQ (reference sequence). The CDR3 sequence is 15 residues long. CDR3 sequence reads: CASSLGGTGPYGYTF. The CDR3 region has the DNA TGTGCCAGCAGCTTAGGAGGGACAGGACCCTATGGCTACACCTTC.

There are a few counts of this clone. J is TRBJ2-3 and V is TRBV2; TRBD2 aligns across 9 bases. Germline V gene lookup returns CDR1 SNHLY and CDR2 FYNNEI. V was pared by 8 bases and J by 1 base, with 4 bases of the junction left unmatched. The CDR3 loop spans 14 amino acids. The CDR3 DNA sequence: TGTGCCAGCCTTAGCGGGAGCGGCACAGATACGCAGTATTTT. Translated: CASLSGSGTDTQYF.

By proportion, this clone is medium-sized (0.01 to 0.1%). The genes are TRBV30 and TRBJ1-5, with D perhaps TRBD1 (5 bases). The ends were cut back, 2 bases at V and 5 bases at J, with 13 bases in the middle. The CDR3 consists of 14 residues. Germline V gene sequence: CDR1 GTSNPN, CDR2 SVGIG (reference sequence). This CDR3 is CAWSSPGRDQPQHF. CDR3 DNA: TGTGCCTGGAGTTCACCAGGGAGAGATCAGCCCCAGCATTTT.

V and J are TRBV7-9 and TRBJ1-2, with 7 bases aligning to TRBD1. The J segment lost 4 bases and the V segment lost 5 bases, leaving 19 bases of the junction unmatched. This CDR3 contains 18 residues. Germline-derived CDR1 and CDR2 are SEHNR and FQNEAQ (reference sequence). The DNA for the CDR3 is TGTGCCAGCAGCACCCCGGCAACGATTGACAGGGTGGGCTATGGCTACACCTTC. It encodes CASSTPATIDRVGYGYTF. Together with reference TRBV7-9 and TRBJ1-2, the CDR3 gives the full variable domain: DTGVSQNPRHKITKRGQNVTFRCDPISEHNRLYWYRQTLGQGPEFLTYFQNEAQLEKSRLLSDRFSAERPKGSFSTLEIQRTEQGDSAMYLCASSTPATIDRVGYGYTFGSGTRLTVV.

The chain joins TRBV7-2 to TRBJ2-2, with D hard to call. V gave up 5 bases and J gave up 6 bases, with 16 bases separating them. Germline CDR1 reads SGHTA; CDR2 reads FQGNSA. CDR3 size: 15 residues. As DNA, the CDR3 is TGTGCCAGCAGCCCATCCCCCACCCGGGCCGGGGAGCTGTTTTTT. Translated, it gives CASSPSPTRAGELFF.

This chain connects TRBV13 to TRBJ2-7; 7 nucleotides match TRBD1. This CDR3 has 16 residues. The J segment lost 9 bases and the V segment lost 4 bases, leaving 18 bases of the junction unmatched. CDR1 is PRHDT, CDR2 FYEKMQ, per germline (reference sequence). CDR3: CASSYGTEGSQGWQYF. CDR3 nucleotide sequence: TGTGCCAGCAGCTATGGGACAGAGGGGAGCCAAGGGTGGCAGTACTTC.

This clone came up many times. The V and J genes are TRBV19 and TRBJ1-5, with 9 bases aligning to TRBD1. Germline CDR1 reads LNHDA; CDR2 reads SQIVND (reference sequence). Losses at the gene ends were 5 bases for V and 4 bases for J; bases not matched to a gene: 6. This CDR3 is built from 15 residues. The CDR3 DNA is TGTGCCAGTAGTTGGGGACAGGGTGGTAATCAGCCCCAGCATTTT. Translation: CASSWGQGGNQPQHF.

The gene calls are TRBV27 and TRBJ2-7; the D call may be TRBD1 or TRBD2 (5 bases each). From germline, CDR1 is MNHEY and CDR2 SMNVEV (reference sequence). This CDR3 comprises 13 residues. V was cut by 2 bases and J by 7 bases, with 12 bases left in between. The CDR3 sequence is CASSLLQGGEQYF. The DNA for the CDR3 is TGTGCCAGCAGTTTACTCCAGGGCGGGGAGCAGTACTTC.

This clone occurred once. The V gene is TRBV27, the J gene TRBJ2-7, with TRBD1 identical over 8 bases. V lost 2 bases and J lost 0; bases outside the gene matches: 9. The germline V gene encodes CDR1 MNHEY and CDR2 SMNVEV (reference sequence). This CDR3 region has 17 residues. CDR3 region: CASSLQGARGRSYEQYF. As DNA, the CDR3 is TGTGCCAGCAGTTTACAGGGGGCTAGGGGCCGCTCCTACGAGCAGTACTTC.

The V call is TRBV2, the J call TRBJ1-5; possible D gene TRBD1, 6 bases. The germline V gene encodes CDR1 SNHLY and CDR2 FYNNEI. The CDR3 totals 15 residues. Trimming took off 1 base at V and 7 bases at J, with 14 bases between the two ends. The CDR3 loop reads CASSEGLGGRQPQHF. CDR3 DNA sequence: TGTGCCAGCAGTGAAGGGTTGGGGGGCCGACAGCCCCAGCATTTT.

The chain is built from TRBV6-5 and TRBJ1-5; tentative D call: TRBD1 (5 bases). The V end lost 8 bases, the J end lost 4 bases, and 12 bases lay between the germline ends. The germline V gene has CDR1 MNHEY and CDR2 SVGAGI. The CDR3 is made up of 13 amino acids. DNA of the CDR3: TGTGCCAGCGGGAAGGGGATGAATCAGCCCCAGCATTTT. It specifies CASGKGMNQPQHF.

V and J are TRBV3-1 (or the pseudogene TRBV3-2) and TRBJ2-3; D is unclear. The CDR3 totals 13 residues. Per the germline V gene, CDR1 is LGHDT and CDR2 is YNNKEL (reference sequence). V was clipped by 2 bases and J by 7 bases, with 10 bases between them. CDR3 protein: CASSQTRRNTQYF. DNA for the CDR3: TGTGCCAGCAGCCAAACCCGGAGAAATACGCAGTATTTT.

This CDR3 is CASSRVKMGGYTF. The DNA for the CDR3 is TGTGCCAGCAGCCGTGTGAAAATGGGCGGCTACACCTTC. This rearrangement joins TRBV14 to TRBJ1-2; D gene ambiguous. In germline, CDR1 is SGHDN, CDR2 FVKESK. The V end lost 4 bases, the J end lost 8 bases, and 14 bases lay between the germline ends. This CDR3 spans 13 amino acids.

The chain couples TRBV28 to TRBJ1-4; tentative D call: TRBD1 (6 bases). This CDR3 contains 15 residues. Looked up from germline, CDR1 is MDHEN and CDR2 is SYDVKM. Trimming took 3 bases from V and 0 from J, leaving 8 bases between them. CDR3 bases: TGTGCCAGCAGTTTGGAGGGGGCAACTAATGAAAAACTGTTTTTT. Translating it yields CASSLEGATNEKLFF.

The rearrangement links TRBV2 to TRBJ2-5; TRBD1 might be the D (6 bases). The CDR3 extends over 13 amino acids. Trimming took off 3 bases at V and 4 bases at J, with 9 bases between the two ends. Germline CDR1 SNHLY, CDR2 FYNNEI. This CDR3 is CASSDSTGETQYF. The CDR3 region has the DNA TGTGCCAGCAGTGATTCGACAGGAGAGACCCAGTACTTC.

V usage is TRBV7-9 and J usage is TRBJ2-3, with 10 bases aligning to TRBD1. The CDR3 sequence is 14 residues long. From germline, CDR1 is SEHNR and CDR2 FQNEAQ (reference sequence). Trimming cost V 1 base and J 9 bases; bases outside gene matches: 4. CDR3 sequence reads: CASSLGRQGATQYF. The DNA for the CDR3 is TGTGCCAGCAGCTTAGGTCGACAGGGGGCGACGCAGTATTTT. The full variable domain, completed using reference TRBV7-9 and TRBJ2-3, is DTGVSQNPRHKITKRGQNVTFRCDPISEHNRLYWYRQTLGQGPEFLTYFQNEAQLEKSRLLSDRFSAERPKGSFSTLEIQRTEQGDSAMYLCASSLGRQGATQYFGPGTRLTVL.

This clone was recorded a few times. The chain's CDR3 is CSASGTGELFF. The CDR3 nucleotides read TGCAGTGCTAGCGGCACCGGGGAGCTGTTTTTT. The chain links TRBV20-1 to TRBJ2-2; no firm D call. This CDR3 contains 11 residues. The germline V and J ends were trimmed by 3 bases and 4 bases, with 3 bases remaining between them. CDR1 DFQATT and CDR2 SNEGSKA come from the germline V gene (reference sequence).

The rearrangement links TRBV5-1 to TRBJ1-5; tentatively, D is TRBD1 (6 bases). Trimming stripped 4 bases from V and 2 bases from J, with 13 bases between. The CDR3 has 15 residues. The germline CDR1 and CDR2 sequences are SGHRS and YFSETQ. CDR3 DNA sequence: TGCGCCAGCAGCGTAGGGGGTGGTGGCAATCAGCCCCAGCATTTT. It translates to CASSVGGGGNQPQHF.

This clone has a handful of counts. J is TRBJ2-5 and V is TRBV7-9, with D possibly being TRBD2 (5 bases). CDR3 length: 13 residues. Deletions cut 3 bases from V and 2 bases from J, with 7 bases between. Germline CDR1 SEHNR, CDR2 FQNEAQ (reference sequence). CDR3 DNA sequence: TGTGCCAGCAGCTTCGGGGATCAAGAGACCCAGTACTTC. Protein product: CASSFGDQETQYF.

This chain uses TRBV5-1 with TRBJ2-2; possibly TRBD1 for D (6 bases). Trimming stripped 6 bases from V and 2 bases from J, with 11 bases between. Germline CDR1 reads SGHRS; CDR2 reads YFSETQ. There are 14 residues in the CDR3. CDR3 region: CASTKGTNTGELFF. The CDR3 nucleotides read TGCGCCAGCACTAAGGGGACAAACACCGGGGAGCTGTTTTTT.

The genes are TRBV7-9 and TRBJ2-3, with 7 bases matching TRBD2. The V and J ends lost 4 bases and 1 base, in that order; junction bases with no gene match: 5. This CDR3 comprises 15 residues. CDR1 and CDR2 (germline): SEHNR, FQNEAQ (reference sequence). DNA of the CDR3: TGTGCCAGCAGCTGGGAGGGATTGGGCACAGATACGCAGTATTTT. It is translated as CASSWEGLGTDTQYF.